The rows below give T cell receptor beta chains drawn from one sample of a study of cytomegalovirus exposure and HLA in healthy donors. Generated by immunoSEQ multiplex PCR, the TCRdb table keeps only in-frame clones and is missing some. Of fewer than 200,000 clones in the sample, about 90% were seen once. Material for sequencing was PBMCs. The receptors derive from a girl less than two years old in good health and CMV-seronegative. Each CDR3 is given with its conserved first and last residue. The order of the fields is clone size, D gene, J gene, V gene, CDR3 DNA, CDR3 protein. The D gene is left open where the match is weak. Not all rows give a size; the values are once, few, many and, for expanded clones, a class.

>.|.|TRBJ2-1|TRBV5-6
TGTGCCAGCAGTTACGGGACACACAATGTGCAGTTCTTC
CASSYGTHNVQFF
>.|TRBD1|TRBJ1-6|TRBV7-9
TGTTCCAGCAGCGCCTACAGGGGCAGTTCACCCCTCCACTTT
CSSSAYRGSSPLHF
>.|.|TRBJ1-5|TRBV7-2
TGTGCCAGCAGCTCCAGGGGAGCGCGCAATCAGCCCCAGCATTTT
CASSSRGARNQPQHF
>.|TRBD2|TRBJ2-1|TRBV6-4
TGTGCCAGCATGCGACTAGCGGGAGGGCCTGGTGAGCAGTTCTTC
CASMRLAGGPGEQFF
>.|.|TRBJ2-7|TRBV5-8
TGTGCCAGCAGCTTTTTGACAGCATACGAGCAGTACTTC
CASSFLTAYEQYF
>.|TRBD1|TRBJ1-4|TRBV15
TGTGCCACCAGCAGAGATCCAGTGGGACAGGGGGTTGAAAAACTGTTTTTT
CATSRDPVGQGVEKLFF
>.|.|TRBJ1-2|TRBV28
TGTGCCAGCAGCTCCATGGGGGGGGGCCACTATGGCTACACCTTC
CASSSMGGGHYGYTF
>few|TRBD1|TRBJ2-7|TRBV5-1
TGCGCCAGCAGCCGGAACAGGGGTGATTTGGCCGAGCAGTACTTC
CASSRNRGDLAEQYF
>.|.|TRBJ2-1|TRBV10-3
TGTGCCATCAGTGAGTCCTTGGGGGGCAATGAGCAGTTCTTC
CAISESLGGNEQFF
>.|.|TRBJ2-5|TRBV7-2
TGTGCCAGCAGCCGGGTGGGTGCGGCCCAAGAGACCCAGTACTTC
CASSRVGAAQETQYF
>.|.|TRBJ1-1|TRBV27
TGTGCCAGCAGTTCAAGAATAAGGGACACTGGGGCCACTGAAGCTTTCTTT
CASSSRIRDTGATEAFF
>once|TRBD2|TRBJ2-5|TRBV2
TGTGCCAGCAGTGTCGCGGGAGGGCAAGAGACCCAGTACTTC
CASSVAGGQETQYF
>.|TRBD1|TRBJ2-7|TRBV27
TGTGCCAGCAGCCTTGGGACAGGGGTAACCTACGAGCAGTACTTC
CASSLGTGVTYEQYF
>.|TRBD2|TRBJ2-5|TRBV9
TGTGCCAGCAGCGATAGCGGGGGGTCATGGGAGACCCAGTACTTC
CASSDSGGSWETQYF
>.|TRBD1|TRBJ1-2|TRBV18
TGTGCCAGCTCACCGTTTATGGATGGTAACAGGGGAAACTATGGCTACACCTTC
CASSPFMDGNRGNYGYTF
>.|TRBD1|TRBJ2-3|TRBV2
TGTGCCAGCAGTCAACAGGGGGCGAGCACAGATACGCAGTATTTT
CASSQQGASTDTQYF
>.|.|TRBJ2-3|TRBV9
TGTGCCAGCAGCGTAGGTTCAGGGATGGTTGGAGATACGCAGTATTTT
CASSVGSGMVGDTQYF
>once|.|TRBJ2-7|TRBV18
TGTGCCAGCTCACCCTTACGAGGCGAGCAGTACTTC
CASSPLRGEQYF
>.|.|TRBJ1-2|TRBV4-1
TGCGCCAGCAGCCCCAAAAGCGGGGGTTTCACTAACTATGGCTACACCTTC
CASSPKSGGFTNYGYTF
>.|.|TRBJ1-5|TRBV30
TGTGCCTGGAGCGCAGGGTATAGCAATCAGCCCCAGCATTTT
CAWSAGYSNQPQHF
>.|TRBD2|TRBJ2-1|TRBV19
TGTGCCAGTAGTATTCACGGGACTAGCGGATACAATGAGCAGTTCTTC
CASSIHGTSGYNEQFF
>.|.|TRBJ2-5|TRBV9
TGTGCCAGCAGCCCTTACCAAGAGACCCAGTACTTC
CASSPYQETQYF
>.|TRBD2|TRBJ2-1|TRBV10-2
TGCGCCAGCAGTGAGTCGATTATAGCGGGAGGCCACAATGAGCAGTTCTTC
CASSESIIAGGHNEQFF
>few|.|TRBJ1-1|TRBV2
TGTGCCAGCAGCACGCCGGGACTTAACAAAGCTTTCTTT
CASSTPGLNKAFF
>.|.|TRBJ1-5|TRBV30
TGTGCCTGGAGTGTCCGGGGGGGTCAGCCCCAGCATTTT
CAWSVRGGQPQHF
>.|TRBD1|TRBJ2-5|TRBV5-1
TGCGCCAGCAGCCGCCAGGGCAGGGGGCTACAAGAGACCCAGTACTTC
CASSRQGRGLQETQYF
>.|.|TRBJ2-3|TRBV5-6
TGTGCCAGCAGCGTTAGAGATACGCAGTATTTT
CASSVRDTQYF
>once|.|TRBJ2-5|TRBV2
TGTGCCAGCAGTGAAGCGGACGGACAGGGAGGGGGGACCCAGTACTTC
CASSEADGQGGGTQYF
>.|TRBD1|TRBJ1-4|TRBV11-2
TGTGCCAGCACTCAGCCCGGGACAGGGGGCCAACTGTTTTTT
CASTQPGTGGQLFF
>.|TRBD1|TRBJ1-5|TRBV19
TGTGCCAGCTCTAAAACGGACAGGAACAATCAGCCCCAGCATTTT
CASSKTDRNNQPQHF
>.|TRBD2|TRBJ2-2|TRBV4-3
TGCGCCAGCAGCCAAGATAGTGGGCTAGCGGCGAACACCGGGGAGCTGTTTTTT
CASSQDSGLAANTGELFF
>.|.|TRBJ2-5|TRBV6-6
TGTGCCAGCAGTTACTCTCCAAGGGGAAAGACCCAGTACTTC
CASSYSPRGKTQYF
>.|.|TRBJ1-2|TRBV5-1
TGCGCCAGCAGCTTGGTTGAGGGAAACTATGGCTACACCTTC
CASSLVEGNYGYTF
>.|.|TRBJ2-3|TRBV30
TGTGCCTGGAGCGATACTAATCGGAACACAGATACGCAGTATTTT
CAWSDTNRNTDTQYF
>once|TRBD1|TRBJ1-3|TRBV30
TGTGCCTGGAGTGTGACAGGGGCTGGAAACACCATATATTTT
CAWSVTGAGNTIYF